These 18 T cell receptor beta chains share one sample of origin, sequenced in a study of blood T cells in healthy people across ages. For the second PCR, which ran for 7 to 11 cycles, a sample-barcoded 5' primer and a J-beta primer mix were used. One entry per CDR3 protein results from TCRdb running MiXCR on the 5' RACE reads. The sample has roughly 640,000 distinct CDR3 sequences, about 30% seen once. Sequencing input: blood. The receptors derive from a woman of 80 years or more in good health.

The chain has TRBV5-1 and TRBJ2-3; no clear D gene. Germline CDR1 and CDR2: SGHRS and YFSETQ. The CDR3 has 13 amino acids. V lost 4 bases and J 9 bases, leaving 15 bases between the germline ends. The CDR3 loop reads CASSPVVSTTQYF. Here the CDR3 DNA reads TGCGCCAGCAGCCCGGTTGTCTCCACCACGCAGTATTTT.

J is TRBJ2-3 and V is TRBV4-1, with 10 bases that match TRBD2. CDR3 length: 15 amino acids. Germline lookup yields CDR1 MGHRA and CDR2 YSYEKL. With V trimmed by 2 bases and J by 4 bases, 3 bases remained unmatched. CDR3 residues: CASSQILAGADTQYF. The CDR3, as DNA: TGCGCCAGCAGCCAAATCCTAGCGGGAGCAGATACGCAGTATTTT.

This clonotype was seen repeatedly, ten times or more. The CDR3 protein is CASSQAGLDQETQYF. The CDR3 nucleotides are TGCGCCAGCAGCCAAGCGGGACTAGATCAAGAGACCCAGTACTTC. V usage is TRBV4-1 and J usage is TRBJ2-5; 8 nucleotides match TRBD2. This CDR3 region has 15 residues. Looked up from germline, CDR1 is MGHRA and CDR2 is YSYEKL. V gave up 1 base and J gave up 2 bases; unmatched junction bases: 3.

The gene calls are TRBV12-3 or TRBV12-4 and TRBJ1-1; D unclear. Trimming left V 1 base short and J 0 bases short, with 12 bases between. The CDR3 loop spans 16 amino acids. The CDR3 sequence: CASSLGHTEVNTEAFF. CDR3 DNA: TGTGCCAGCAGTTTAGGGCATACCGAGGTGAACACTGAAGCTTTCTTT.

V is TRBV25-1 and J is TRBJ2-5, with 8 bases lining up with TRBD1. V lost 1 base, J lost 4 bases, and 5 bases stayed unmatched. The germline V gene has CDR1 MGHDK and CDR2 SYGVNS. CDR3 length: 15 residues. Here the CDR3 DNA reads TGTGCCAGCAGTGAATTTAAGGGACAGGCAGAGACCCAGTACTTC. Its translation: CASSEFKGQAETQYF.

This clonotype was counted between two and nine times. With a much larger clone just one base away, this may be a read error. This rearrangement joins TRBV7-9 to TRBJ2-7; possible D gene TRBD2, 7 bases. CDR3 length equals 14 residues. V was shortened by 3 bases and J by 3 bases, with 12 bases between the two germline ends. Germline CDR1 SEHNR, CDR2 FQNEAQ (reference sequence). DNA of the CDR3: TGTGCCAGCAGCTTGGGGGGGCTAGGCTACGAGCAGTACTTC. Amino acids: CASSLGGLGYEQYF.

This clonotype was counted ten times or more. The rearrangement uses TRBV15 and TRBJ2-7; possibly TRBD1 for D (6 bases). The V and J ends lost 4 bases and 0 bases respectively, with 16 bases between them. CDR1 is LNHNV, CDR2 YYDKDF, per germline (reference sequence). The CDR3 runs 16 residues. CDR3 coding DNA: TGTGCCACCAGCACGAGACAGGAGAGGAGCTCCTACGAGCAGTACTTC. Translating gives CATSTRQERSSYEQYF.

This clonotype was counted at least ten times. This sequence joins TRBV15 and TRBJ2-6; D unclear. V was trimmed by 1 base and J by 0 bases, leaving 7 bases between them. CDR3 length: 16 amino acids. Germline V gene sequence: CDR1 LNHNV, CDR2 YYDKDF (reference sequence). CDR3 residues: CATSRVLGSGANVLTF. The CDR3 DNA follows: TGTGCCACCAGCAGAGTTCTGGGCTCTGGGGCCAACGTCCTGACTTTC.

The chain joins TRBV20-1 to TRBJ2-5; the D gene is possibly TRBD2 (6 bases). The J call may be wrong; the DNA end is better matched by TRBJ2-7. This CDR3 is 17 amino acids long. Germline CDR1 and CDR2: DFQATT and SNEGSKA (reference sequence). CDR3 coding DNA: TGCAGTGCTCGGTACCTCGAAATAGCGGAGACTTACTACGAGCAGTACTTC. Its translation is CSARYLEIAETYYEQYF.

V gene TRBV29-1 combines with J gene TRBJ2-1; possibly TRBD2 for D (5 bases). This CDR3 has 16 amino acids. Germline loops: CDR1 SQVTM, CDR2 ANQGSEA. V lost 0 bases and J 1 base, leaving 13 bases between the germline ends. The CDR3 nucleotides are TGCAGCGTTGAAGATGTTTCGGGGTGGTCCTACAATGAGCAGTTCTTC. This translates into CSVEDVSGWSYNEQFF.

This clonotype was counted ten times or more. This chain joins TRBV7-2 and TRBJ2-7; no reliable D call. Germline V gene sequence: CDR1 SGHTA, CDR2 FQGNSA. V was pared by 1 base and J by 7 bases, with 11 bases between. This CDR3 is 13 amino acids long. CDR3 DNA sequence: TGTGCCAGCAGCTTAGGCCCTTCTCGAGAGCAGTACTTC. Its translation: CASSLGPSREQYF.

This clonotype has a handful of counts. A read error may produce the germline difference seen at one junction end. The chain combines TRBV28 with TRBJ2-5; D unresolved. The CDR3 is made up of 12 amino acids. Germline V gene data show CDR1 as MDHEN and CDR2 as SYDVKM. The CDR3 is CASSLRQGTQYF. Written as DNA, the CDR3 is TGTGCCAGCAGTTTACGACAAGGGACCCAGTACTTC.

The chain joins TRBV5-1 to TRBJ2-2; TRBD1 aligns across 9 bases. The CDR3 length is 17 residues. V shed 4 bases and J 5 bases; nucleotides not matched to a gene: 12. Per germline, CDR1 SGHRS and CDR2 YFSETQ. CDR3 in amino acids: CASSITTGGLSTGELFF. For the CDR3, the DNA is TGCGCCAGCAGCATAACCACAGGGGGCTTATCTACCGGGGAGCTGTTTTTT. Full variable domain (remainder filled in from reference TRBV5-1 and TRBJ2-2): KAGVTQTPRYLIKTRGQQVTLSCSPISGHRSVSWYQQTPGQGLQFLFEYFSETQRNKGNFPGRFSGRQFSNSRSEMNVSTLELGDSALYLCASSITTGGLSTGELFFGEGSRLTVL.

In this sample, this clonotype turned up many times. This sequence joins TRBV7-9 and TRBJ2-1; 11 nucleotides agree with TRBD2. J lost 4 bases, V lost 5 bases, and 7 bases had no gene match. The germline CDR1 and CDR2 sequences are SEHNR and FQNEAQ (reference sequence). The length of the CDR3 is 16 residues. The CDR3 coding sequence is TGTGCCAGCAGCGCCTTCCTAGCGGGGGGTTACAATGAGCAGTTCTTC. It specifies CASSAFLAGGYNEQFF.

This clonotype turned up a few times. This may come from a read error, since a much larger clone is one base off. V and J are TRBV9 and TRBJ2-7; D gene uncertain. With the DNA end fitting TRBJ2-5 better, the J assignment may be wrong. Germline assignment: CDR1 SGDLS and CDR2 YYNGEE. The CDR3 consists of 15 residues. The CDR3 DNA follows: TGTGCCAGCAGCCTAGGACGGCAGACCCGAGAGACCCAGTACTTC. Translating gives CASSLGRQTRETQYF.

The CDR3 nucleotides are TGCAGTGCTAGACTCGGTCCGGTCGTAGGCTACACCTTC. The encoded protein is CSARLGPVVGYTF. V usage is TRBV20-1 and J usage is TRBJ1-2; D is unresolved. With 2 bases removed from V and 8 bases from J, the gap between germline ends came to 15 bases. This CDR3 region has 13 residues. CDR1 and CDR2 (germline): DFQATT, SNEGSKA (reference sequence).

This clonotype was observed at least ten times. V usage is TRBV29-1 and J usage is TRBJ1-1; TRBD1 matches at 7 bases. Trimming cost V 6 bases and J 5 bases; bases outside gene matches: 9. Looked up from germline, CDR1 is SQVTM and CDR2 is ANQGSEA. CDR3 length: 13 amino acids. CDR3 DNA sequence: TGCAGCGTCCCAAACAGGGGTCGGACTGAAGCTTTCTTT. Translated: CSVPNRGRTEAFF.

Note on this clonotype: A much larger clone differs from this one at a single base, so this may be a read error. The CDR3 reads CASRPGLSSYNEQYF. CDR3 DNA sequence: TGCGCCAGCAGGCCCGGTCTGAGCTCCTACAATGAGCAGTACTTC. The genes are TRBV10-2 and TRBJ2-1, with D hard to call. The DNA end is a closer match to TRBJ2-7, so the J assignment may be wrong. The CDR3 has 15 residues. The germline gives CDR1 WSHSY, CDR2 SAAADI.